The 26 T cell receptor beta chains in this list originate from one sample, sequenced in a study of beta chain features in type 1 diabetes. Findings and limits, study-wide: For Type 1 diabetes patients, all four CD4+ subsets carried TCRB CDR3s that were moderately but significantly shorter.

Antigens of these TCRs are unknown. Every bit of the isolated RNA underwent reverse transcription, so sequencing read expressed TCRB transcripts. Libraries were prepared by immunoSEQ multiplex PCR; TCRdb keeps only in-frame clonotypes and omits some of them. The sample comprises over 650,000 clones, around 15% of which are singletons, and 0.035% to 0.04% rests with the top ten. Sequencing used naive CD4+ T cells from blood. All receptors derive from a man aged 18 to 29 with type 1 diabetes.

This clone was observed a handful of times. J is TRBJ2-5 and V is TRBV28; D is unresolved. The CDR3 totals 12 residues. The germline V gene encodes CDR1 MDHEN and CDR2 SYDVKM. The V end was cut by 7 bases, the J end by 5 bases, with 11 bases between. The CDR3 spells CASISLGETQYF. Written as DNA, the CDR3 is TGTGCCAGCATTTCCCTAGGGGAGACCCAGTACTTC.

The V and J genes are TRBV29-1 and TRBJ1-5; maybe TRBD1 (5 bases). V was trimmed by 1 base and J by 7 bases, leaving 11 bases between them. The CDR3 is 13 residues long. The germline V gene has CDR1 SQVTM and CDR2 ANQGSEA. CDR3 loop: CSVEGTAGQPQHF. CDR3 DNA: TGCAGCGTTGAAGGAACGGCAGGGCAGCCCCAGCATTTT.

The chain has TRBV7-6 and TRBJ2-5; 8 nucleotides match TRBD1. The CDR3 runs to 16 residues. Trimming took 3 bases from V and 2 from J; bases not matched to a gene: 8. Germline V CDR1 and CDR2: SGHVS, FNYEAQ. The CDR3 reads CASSFRGTGEQETQYF. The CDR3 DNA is TGTGCCAGCAGCTTTCGAGGGACAGGAGAGCAAGAGACCCAGTACTTC.

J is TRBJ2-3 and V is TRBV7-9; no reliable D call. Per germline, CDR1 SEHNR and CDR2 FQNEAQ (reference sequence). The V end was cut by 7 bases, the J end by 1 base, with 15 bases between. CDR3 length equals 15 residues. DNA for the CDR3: TGTGCCAGCACCCATAAGGAACAGCGCACAGATACGCAGTATTTT. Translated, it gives CASTHKEQRTDTQYF.

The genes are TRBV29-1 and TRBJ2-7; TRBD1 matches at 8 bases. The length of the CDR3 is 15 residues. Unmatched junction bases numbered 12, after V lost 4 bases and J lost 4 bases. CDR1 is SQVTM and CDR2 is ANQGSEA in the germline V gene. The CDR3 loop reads CSVARQGRTFYEQYF. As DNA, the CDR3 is TGCAGCGTTGCCCGACAGGGGCGAACTTTTTACGAGCAGTACTTC.

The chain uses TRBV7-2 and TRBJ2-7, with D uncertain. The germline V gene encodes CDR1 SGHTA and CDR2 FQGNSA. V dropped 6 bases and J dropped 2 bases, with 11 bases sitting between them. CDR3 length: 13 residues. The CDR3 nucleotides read TGTGCCAGCAGTACAAACGTGCCCTACGAGCAGTACTTC. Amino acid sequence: CASSTNVPYEQYF.

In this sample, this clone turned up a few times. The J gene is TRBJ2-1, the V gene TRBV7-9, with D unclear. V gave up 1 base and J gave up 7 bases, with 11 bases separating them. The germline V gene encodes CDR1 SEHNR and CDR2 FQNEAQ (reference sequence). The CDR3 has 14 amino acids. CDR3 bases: TGTGCCAGCAGCTTAGTGGCCGGAAATAATGAGCAGTTCTTC. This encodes CASSLVAGNNEQFF. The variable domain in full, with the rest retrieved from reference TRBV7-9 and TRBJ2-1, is DTGVSQNPRHKITKRGQNVTFRCDPISEHNRLYWYRQTLGQGPEFLTYFQNEAQLEKSRLLSDRFSAERPKGSFSTLEIQRTEQGDSAMYLCASSLVAGNNEQFFGPGTRLTVL.

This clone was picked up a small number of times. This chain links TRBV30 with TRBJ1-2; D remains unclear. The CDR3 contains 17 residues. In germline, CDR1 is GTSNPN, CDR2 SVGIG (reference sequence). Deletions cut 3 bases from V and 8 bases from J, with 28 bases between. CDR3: CAWSPSSRVRRGAGYTF. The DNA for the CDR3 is TGTGCCTGGAGCCCATCCTCTCGTGTACGGAGAGGTGCCGGCTACACCTTC.

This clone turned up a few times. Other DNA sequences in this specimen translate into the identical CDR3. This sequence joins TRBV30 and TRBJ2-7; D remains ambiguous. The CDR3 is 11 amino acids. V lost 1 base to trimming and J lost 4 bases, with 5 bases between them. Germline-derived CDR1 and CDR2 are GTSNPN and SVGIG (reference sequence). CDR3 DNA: TGTGCCTGGAGTGGCCAGTACGAGCAGTACTTC. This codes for CAWSGQYEQYF.

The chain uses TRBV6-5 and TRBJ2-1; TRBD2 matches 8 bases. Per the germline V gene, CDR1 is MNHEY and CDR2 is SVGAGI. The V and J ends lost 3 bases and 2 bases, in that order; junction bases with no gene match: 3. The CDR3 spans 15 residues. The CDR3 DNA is TGTGCCAGCAGTTATTCGACTAGCGCCTACAATGAGCAGTTCTTC. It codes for CASSYSTSAYNEQFF.

For the CDR3, the DNA is TGCGCCAGCAACATCTTGACAGGGTCGAGCACTGAAGCTTTCTTT. It is translated as CASNILTGSSTEAFF. The chain joins TRBV5-1 to TRBJ1-1, with TRBD1 identical over 7 bases. The J segment lost 4 bases and the V segment lost 6 bases, leaving 12 bases of the junction unmatched. This CDR3 contains 15 residues. CDR1 is SGHRS and CDR2 is YFSETQ in the germline V gene.

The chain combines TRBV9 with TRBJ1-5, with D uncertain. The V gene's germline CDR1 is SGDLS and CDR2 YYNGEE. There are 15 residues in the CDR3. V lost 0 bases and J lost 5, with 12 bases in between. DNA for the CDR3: TGTGCCAGCAGCGTAGGGACTACAACAGATCAGCCCCAGCATTTT. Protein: CASSVGTTTDQPQHF.

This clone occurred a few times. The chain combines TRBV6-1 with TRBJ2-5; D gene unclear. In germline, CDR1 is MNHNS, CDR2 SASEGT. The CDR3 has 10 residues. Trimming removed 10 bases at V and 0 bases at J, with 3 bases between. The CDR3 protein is CATYQETQYF. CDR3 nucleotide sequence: TGTGCCACCTACCAAGAGACCCAGTACTTC.

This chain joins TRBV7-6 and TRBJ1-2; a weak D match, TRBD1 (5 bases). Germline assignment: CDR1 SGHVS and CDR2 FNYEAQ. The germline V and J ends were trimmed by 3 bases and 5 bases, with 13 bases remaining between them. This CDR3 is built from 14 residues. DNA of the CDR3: TGTGCCAGCAGCTTTCGGGGGGTTGGGTATGGCTACACCTTC. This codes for CASSFRGVGYGYTF. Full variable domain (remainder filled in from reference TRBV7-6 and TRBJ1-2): GAGVSQSPRYKVTKRGQDVALRCDPISGHVSLYWYRQALGQGPEFLTYFNYEAQQDKSGLPNDRFSAERPEGSISTLTIQRTEQRDSAMYRCASSFRGVGYGYTFGSGTRLTVV.

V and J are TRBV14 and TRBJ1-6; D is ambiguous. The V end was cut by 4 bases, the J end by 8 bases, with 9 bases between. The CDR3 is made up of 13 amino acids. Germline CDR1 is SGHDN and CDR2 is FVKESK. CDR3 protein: CASSPALDSPLHF. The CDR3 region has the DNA TGTGCCAGCAGCCCAGCCTTGGATTCACCCCTCCACTTT.

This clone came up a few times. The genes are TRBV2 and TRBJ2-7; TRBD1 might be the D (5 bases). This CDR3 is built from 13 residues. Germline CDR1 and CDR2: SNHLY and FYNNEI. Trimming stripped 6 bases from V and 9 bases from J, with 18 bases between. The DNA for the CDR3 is TGTGCCAGCAGCGACAGAAGGGTTTTCGGGCAGTACTTC. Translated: CASSDRRVFGQYF. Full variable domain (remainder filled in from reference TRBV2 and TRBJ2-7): EPEVTQTPSHQVTQMGQEVILRCVPISNHLYFYWYRQILGQKVEFLVSFYNNEISEKSEIFDDQFSVERPDGSNFTLKIRSTKLEDSAMYFCASSDRRVFGQYFGPGTRLTVT.

The CDR3 DNA reads as TGTGCCAGCAGCTTGGTTGTGGGGTTGAGCACAGATACGCAGTATTTT. Its translation: CASSLVVGLSTDTQYF. J is TRBJ2-3 and V is TRBV5-4, with D unclear. The CDR3 has 16 amino acids. The V gene lost 0 bases and the J gene lost 0 bases, with 11 bases spanning the gap. Per the germline V gene, CDR1 is SGHNT and CDR2 is YYREEE (reference sequence).

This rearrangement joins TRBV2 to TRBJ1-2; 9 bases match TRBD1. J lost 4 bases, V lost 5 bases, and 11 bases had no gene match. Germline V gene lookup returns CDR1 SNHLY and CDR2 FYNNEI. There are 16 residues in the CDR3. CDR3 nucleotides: TGTGCCAGCAGTCGGGACAGGGCAGTTAGTAGCTATGGCTACACCTTC. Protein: CASSRDRAVSSYGYTF.

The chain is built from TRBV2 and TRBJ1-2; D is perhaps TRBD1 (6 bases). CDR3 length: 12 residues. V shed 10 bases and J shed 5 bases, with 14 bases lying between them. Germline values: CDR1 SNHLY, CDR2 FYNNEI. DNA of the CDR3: TGTGCCACCCGGGACACCCGATATGGCTACACCTTC. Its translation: CATRDTRYGYTF. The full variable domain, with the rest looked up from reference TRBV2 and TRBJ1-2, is EPEVTQTPSHQVTQMGQEVILRCVPISNHLYFYWYRQILGQKVEFLVSFYNNEISEKSEIFDDQFSVERPDGSNFTLKIRSTKLEDSAMYFCATRDTRYGYTFGSGTRLTVV.

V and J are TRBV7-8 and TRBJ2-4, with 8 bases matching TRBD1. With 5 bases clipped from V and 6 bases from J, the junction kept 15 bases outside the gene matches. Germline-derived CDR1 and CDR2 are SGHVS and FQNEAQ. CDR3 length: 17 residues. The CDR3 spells CASSQRTGWVDSNIQYF. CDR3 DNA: TGTGCCAGCAGCCAACGGACAGGGTGGGTCGATTCAAACATTCAGTACTTC.

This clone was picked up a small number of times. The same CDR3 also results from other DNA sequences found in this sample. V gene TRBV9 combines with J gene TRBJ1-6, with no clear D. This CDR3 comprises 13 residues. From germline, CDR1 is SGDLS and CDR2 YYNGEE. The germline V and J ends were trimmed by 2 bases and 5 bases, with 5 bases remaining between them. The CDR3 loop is CASSVGDNSPLHF. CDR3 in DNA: TGTGCCAGCAGCGTCGGGGATAATTCACCCCTCCACTTT.

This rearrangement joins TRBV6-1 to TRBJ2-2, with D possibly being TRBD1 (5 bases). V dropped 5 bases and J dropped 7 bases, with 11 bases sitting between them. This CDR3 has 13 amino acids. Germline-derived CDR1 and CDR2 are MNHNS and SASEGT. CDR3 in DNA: TGTGCCAGCAGTCCAGGGTTGGGCGGGGAGCTGTTTTTT. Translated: CASSPGLGGELFF.

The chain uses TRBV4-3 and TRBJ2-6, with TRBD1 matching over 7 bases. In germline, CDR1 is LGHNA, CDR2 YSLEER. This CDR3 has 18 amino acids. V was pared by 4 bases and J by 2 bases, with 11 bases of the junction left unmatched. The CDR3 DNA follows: TGCGCCAGCAGCCTTGAGGCCTTAGGGGGCCCTGGGGCCAACGTCCTGACTTTC. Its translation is CASSLEALGGPGANVLTF.

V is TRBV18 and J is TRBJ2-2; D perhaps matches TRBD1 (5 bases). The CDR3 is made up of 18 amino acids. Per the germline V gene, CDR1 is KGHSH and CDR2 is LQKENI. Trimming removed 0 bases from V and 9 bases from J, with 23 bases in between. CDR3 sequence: CASSPPVGSPGISRELFF. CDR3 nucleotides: TGTGCCAGCTCACCACCGGTCGGAAGCCCAGGGATAAGCAGGGAGCTGTTTTTT.

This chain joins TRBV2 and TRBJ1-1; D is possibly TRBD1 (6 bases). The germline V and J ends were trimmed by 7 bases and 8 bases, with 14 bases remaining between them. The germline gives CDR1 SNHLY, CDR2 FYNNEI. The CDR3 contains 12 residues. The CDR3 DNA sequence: TGTGCCAGCAATATAAAAGGGGGGGAAGCTTTCTTT. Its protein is CASNIKGGEAFF.

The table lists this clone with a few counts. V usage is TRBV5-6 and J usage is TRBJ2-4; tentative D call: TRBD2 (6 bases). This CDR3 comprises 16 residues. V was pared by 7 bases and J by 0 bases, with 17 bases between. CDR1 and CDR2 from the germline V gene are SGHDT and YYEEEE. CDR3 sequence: CASRTSGVVAKNIQYF. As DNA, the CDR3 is TGTGCCAGCCGAACATCGGGAGTGGTAGCCAAAAACATTCAGTACTTC.